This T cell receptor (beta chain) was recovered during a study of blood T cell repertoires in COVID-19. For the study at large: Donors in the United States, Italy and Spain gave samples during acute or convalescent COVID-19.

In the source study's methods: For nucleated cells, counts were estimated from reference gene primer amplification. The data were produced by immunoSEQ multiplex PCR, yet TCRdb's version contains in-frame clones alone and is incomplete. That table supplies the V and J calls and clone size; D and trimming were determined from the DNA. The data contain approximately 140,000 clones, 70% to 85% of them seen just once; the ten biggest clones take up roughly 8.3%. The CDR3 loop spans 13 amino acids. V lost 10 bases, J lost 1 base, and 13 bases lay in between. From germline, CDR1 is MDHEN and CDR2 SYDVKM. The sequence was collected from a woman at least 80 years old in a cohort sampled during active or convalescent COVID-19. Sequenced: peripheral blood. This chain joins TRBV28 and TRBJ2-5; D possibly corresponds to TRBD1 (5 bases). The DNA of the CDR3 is TGTGCCATCATGGGGCGGATCCAAGAGACCCAGTACTTC. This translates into CAIMGRIQETQYF.